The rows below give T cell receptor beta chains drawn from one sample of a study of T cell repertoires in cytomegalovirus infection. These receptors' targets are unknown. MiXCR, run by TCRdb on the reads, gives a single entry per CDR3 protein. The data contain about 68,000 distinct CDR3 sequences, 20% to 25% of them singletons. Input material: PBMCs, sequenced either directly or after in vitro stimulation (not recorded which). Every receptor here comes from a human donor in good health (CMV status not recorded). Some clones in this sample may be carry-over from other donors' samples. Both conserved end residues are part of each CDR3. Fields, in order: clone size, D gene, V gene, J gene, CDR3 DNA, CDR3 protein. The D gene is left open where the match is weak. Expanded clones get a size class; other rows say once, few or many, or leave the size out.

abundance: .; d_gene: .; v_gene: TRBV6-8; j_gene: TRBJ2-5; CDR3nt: TGTGCCAGCAGTTACTCGGTGGGCCCGTACCAAGAGACCCAGTACTTC; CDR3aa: CASSYSVGPYQETQYF
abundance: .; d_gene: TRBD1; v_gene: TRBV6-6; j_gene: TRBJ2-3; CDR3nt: TGTGCCAGCAGTTACCAAGGCAGGGGGCCAGCCACAGATACGCAGTATTTT; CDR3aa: CASSYQGRGPATDTQYF
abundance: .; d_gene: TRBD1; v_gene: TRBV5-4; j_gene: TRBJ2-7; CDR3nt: TGTGCCAGCAGCCGGACAGGGATCGGGGGTTACGAGCAGTACTTC; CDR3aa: CASSRTGIGGYEQYF
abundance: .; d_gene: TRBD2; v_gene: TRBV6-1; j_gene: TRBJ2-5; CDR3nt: TGTGCCAGCAGCGGCGCGGGTGGGGGGGGGGAGACCCAGTACTTC; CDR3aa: CASSGAGGGGETQYF
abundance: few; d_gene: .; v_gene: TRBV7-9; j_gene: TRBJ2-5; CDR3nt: TGTGCCAGCAGCTTCGGACCCAACAAAGAGACCCAGTACTTC; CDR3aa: CASSFGPNKETQYF
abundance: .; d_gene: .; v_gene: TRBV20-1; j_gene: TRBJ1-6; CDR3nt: TGCAGTGCAAGCGAGGGACACCCAAAGAATTCACCCCTCCACTTT; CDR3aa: CSASEGHPKNSPLHF
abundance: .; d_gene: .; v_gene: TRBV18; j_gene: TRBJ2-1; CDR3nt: TGTGCCAGCTCACCCCCTTCTAGCGAGCTTAAGTTCTTC; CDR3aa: CASSPPSSELKFF
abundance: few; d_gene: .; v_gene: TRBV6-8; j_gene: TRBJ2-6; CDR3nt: TGTGCCAGCACTTCTACAGTGCCTACCCGTCCTGGGGCCAACGTCCTGACTTTC; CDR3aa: CASTSTVPTRPGANVLTF
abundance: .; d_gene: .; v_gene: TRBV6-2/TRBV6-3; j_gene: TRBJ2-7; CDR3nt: TGTGCCAGCAGTTTCGCGGATTACTACGAGCAGTACTTC; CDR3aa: CASSFADYYEQYF
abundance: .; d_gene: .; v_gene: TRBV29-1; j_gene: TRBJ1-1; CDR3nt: TGCAGCGCCCATTCCGGGGGAGGAATGAACACTGAAGCTTTCTTT; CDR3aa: CSAHSGGGMNTEAFF
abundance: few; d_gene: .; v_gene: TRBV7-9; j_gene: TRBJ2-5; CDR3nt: TGTGCCGGGGGAGAACGAGCTGGACAAGAGACCCAGTACTTC; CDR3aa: CAGGERAGQETQYF
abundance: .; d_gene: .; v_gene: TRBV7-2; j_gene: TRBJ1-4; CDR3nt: TGTGCCAGCAGCTTTGATGGAAGGTGGGGAAAACTGTTTTTT; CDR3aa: CASSFDGRWGKLFF
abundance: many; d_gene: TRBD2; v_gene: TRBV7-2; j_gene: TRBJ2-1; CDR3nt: TGTGCCAGCAGCTTAAGCGGGGGGACCTACAATGAGCAGTTCTTC; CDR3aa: CASSLSGGTYNEQFF
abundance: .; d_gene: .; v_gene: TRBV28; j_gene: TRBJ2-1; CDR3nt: TGTGCCAGCATACTACGGGGGAGACTAGGATCACATGAGCAGTTCTTC; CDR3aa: CASILRGRLGSHEQFF
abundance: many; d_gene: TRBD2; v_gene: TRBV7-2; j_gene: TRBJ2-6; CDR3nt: TGTGCGACCCTTGGGGGGGGCTCTGGGGCCAACGTCCTGACTTTC; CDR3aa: CATLGGGSGANVLTF
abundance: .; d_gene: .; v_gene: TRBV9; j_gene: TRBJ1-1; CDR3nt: TGTGCCAGCAGCGTAGTTGGGGGGAACACTGAAGCTTTCTTT; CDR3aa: CASSVVGGNTEAFF
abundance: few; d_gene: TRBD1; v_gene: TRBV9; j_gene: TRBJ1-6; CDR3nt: TGTGCCAGCAGCCCTCGACAGGGCTATAATTCACCCCTCCACTTT; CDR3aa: CASSPRQGYNSPLHF
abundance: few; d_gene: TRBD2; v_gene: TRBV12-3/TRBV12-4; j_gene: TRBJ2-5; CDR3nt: TGTGCCAGCAGTTTAGCCCTCGGGGACTATCAAGAGACCCAGTACTTC; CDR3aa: CASSLALGDYQETQYF
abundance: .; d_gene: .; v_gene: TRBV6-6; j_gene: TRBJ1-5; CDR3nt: TGTGCCAGCAGTTACGACAGGAGCAATCAGCCCCAGCATTTT; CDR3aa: CASSYDRSNQPQHF
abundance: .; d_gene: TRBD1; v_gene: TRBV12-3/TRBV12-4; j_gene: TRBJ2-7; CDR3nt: TGTGCCAGCAGTTTTGGTTTTAGGACAGGGGTTACATCCTACGAGCAGTACTTC; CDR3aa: CASSFGFRTGVTSYEQYF
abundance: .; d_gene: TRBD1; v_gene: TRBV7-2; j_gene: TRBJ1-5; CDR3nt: TGTGCCAGCAGCTTTGACAGGGTGAGGAGTCCCCAGCATTTT; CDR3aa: CASSFDRVRSPQHF
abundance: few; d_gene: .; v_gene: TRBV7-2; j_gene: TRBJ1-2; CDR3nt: TGTGCCAGCAGCATGTGGGCCGGGGCCAACTATGGCTACACCTTC; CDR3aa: CASSMWAGANYGYTF
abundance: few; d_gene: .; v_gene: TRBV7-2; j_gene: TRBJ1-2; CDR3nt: TGTGCCAGCAGGGACATCAGGGACTATGGCTACACCTTC; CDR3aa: CASRDIRDYGYTF
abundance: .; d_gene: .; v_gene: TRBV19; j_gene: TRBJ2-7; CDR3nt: TGTGCCAGTAGTTCAGGACTGTCCTACGAGCAGTACTTC; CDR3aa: CASSSGLSYEQYF
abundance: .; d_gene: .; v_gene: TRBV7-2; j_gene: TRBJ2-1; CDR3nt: TGTGCCAGCAGCCGGGGGACAGGATCGGGGGGCCGGCGGTTCTTC; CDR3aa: CASSRGTGSGGRRFF
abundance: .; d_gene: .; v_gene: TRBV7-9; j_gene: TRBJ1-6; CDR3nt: TGTGCCAGCAGATTTGGGACATCGGCGGGTTCACCCCTCCACTTT; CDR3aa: CASRFGTSAGSPLHF
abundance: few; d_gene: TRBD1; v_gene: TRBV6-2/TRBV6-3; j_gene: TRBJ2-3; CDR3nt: TGTGCCAGCAGCCATACCCCAGGGGGCACCGCAGATACGCAGTATTTT; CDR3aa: CASSHTPGGTADTQYF
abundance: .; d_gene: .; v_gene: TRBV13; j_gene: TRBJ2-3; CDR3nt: TGTGCCAGCAGCGCCATGGGGGGCAGGGAAACAGATACGCAGTATTTT; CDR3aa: CASSAMGGRETDTQYF
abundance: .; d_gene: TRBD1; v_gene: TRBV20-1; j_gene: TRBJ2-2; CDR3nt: TGCAGTGCCTCAGGGGGCAGGGGGCAAGCTGGCACCGGGGAGCTGTTTTTT; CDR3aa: CSASGGRGQAGTGELFF
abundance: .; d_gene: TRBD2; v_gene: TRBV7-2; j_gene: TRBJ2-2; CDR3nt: TGTGCCAGCAGCCTTGAGAGCGGGAGGGGGACCGGGGAGCTGTTTTTT; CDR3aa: CASSLESGRGTGELFF
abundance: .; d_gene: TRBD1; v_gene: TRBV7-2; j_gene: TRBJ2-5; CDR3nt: TGTGCCAGCAGCCTCCAACAGGGGCGGCAAGAGACCCAGTACTTC; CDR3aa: CASSLQQGRQETQYF